Listed below are T cell receptor beta chains from one sample, sequenced in a study of cytomegalovirus exposure and HLA in healthy donors. Sequencing was performed with immunoSEQ multiplex PCR; in TCRdb, only in-frame clones are kept and a portion is missing. There are fewer than 200,000 clones in the sample; around nine tenths occur only once, and less than 3% lies in the top ten. Sequences were obtained from PBMCs. Every receptor here comes from a man between 18 and 35 years old in good health and CMV-seropositive. Each CDR3 is given with its conserved first and last residue. D genes are given only for firm matches. Part of the rows lack a size; the others show once, few, many or a class for expanded clones.

clone_size: .; d_call: .; v_call: TRBV7-9; j_call: TRBJ2-7; cdr3_nt: TGTGCCAGCAGCTTAGCGGCTAGCGTAACCTACGAGCAGTACTTC; cdr3_aa: CASSLAASVTYEQYF
clone_size: .; d_call: TRBD1; v_call: TRBV5-6; j_call: TRBJ2-3; cdr3_nt: TGTGCCAGCAGCCCAGGGACAGGGGGAGATACGCAGTATTTT; cdr3_aa: CASSPGTGGDTQYF
clone_size: .; d_call: TRBD2; v_call: TRBV9; j_call: TRBJ2-7; cdr3_nt: TGTGCCAGCAGCGTAGGGACTAGCGGTGTTAACGAGCAGTACTTC; cdr3_aa: CASSVGTSGVNEQYF
clone_size: .; d_call: .; v_call: TRBV23-1; j_call: TRBJ2-7; cdr3_nt: TGCGCCAGCAGTCAATCGGGGCAGGTTTTACGGGAGCAGTACTTC; cdr3_aa: CASSQSGQVLREQYF
clone_size: .; d_call: TRBD1; v_call: TRBV29-1; j_call: TRBJ1-1; cdr3_nt: TGCAGCGTTGAAGGGGACAGGGGGAAAGCTTTCTTT; cdr3_aa: CSVEGDRGKAFF
clone_size: .; d_call: .; v_call: TRBV19; j_call: TRBJ2-1; cdr3_nt: TGTGCCAGTAGTATACTAAGCAATGAGCAGTTCTTC; cdr3_aa: CASSILSNEQFF
clone_size: .; d_call: TRBD1; v_call: TRBV2; j_call: TRBJ1-2; cdr3_nt: TGTGCCAGCAGGATTGGACAGGCTGGGGGCTACACCTTC; cdr3_aa: CASRIGQAGGYTF
clone_size: .; d_call: TRBD1; v_call: TRBV6-5; j_call: TRBJ1-2; cdr3_nt: TGTGCCAGCAGTTACGGAGGCAGGGGGCCTGGCTACACCTTC; cdr3_aa: CASSYGGRGPGYTF
clone_size: .; d_call: TRBD1; v_call: TRBV11-2; j_call: TRBJ1-1; cdr3_nt: TGTGCCAGCAGCCGAAAAGGACAGGGCCGCAGCTGGGGATCTACTGAAGCTTTCTTT; cdr3_aa: CASSRKGQGRSWGSTEAFF
clone_size: .; d_call: .; v_call: TRBV11-2; j_call: TRBJ2-3; cdr3_nt: TGTGCCAGCAGCCTTACCATAGCGCTCACAGATACGCAGTATTTT; cdr3_aa: CASSLTIALTDTQYF
clone_size: .; d_call: .; v_call: TRBV29-1; j_call: TRBJ2-2; cdr3_nt: TGCAGCGCAGTCAGACAGTCGAACACCGGGGAGCTGTTTTTT; cdr3_aa: CSAVRQSNTGELFF
clone_size: .; d_call: .; v_call: TRBV4-2; j_call: TRBJ1-1; cdr3_nt: TGTGCCAGCAGCCAAGGAGAGAACACTGAAGCTTTCTTT; cdr3_aa: CASSQGENTEAFF
clone_size: .; d_call: .; v_call: TRBV11-1; j_call: TRBJ2-5; cdr3_nt: TGTGCCAGCAGCTCATTACCTATCGCGGGAGAGACCCAGTACTTC; cdr3_aa: CASSSLPIAGETQYF
clone_size: .; d_call: .; v_call: TRBV5-6; j_call: TRBJ1-1; cdr3_nt: TGTGCCAGCAGCTTGGAGGGGGTAACTGAAGCTTTCTTT; cdr3_aa: CASSLEGVTEAFF
clone_size: .; d_call: .; v_call: TRBV23-1; j_call: TRBJ1-1; cdr3_nt: TGCGCCAGCGGTAGCACTGAAGCTTTCTTT; cdr3_aa: CASGSTEAFF
clone_size: .; d_call: TRBD1; v_call: TRBV6-6; j_call: TRBJ2-7; cdr3_nt: TGTGCCAGCAGTTACTCCGGACAGGGTAGTACCGAGCAGTACTTC; cdr3_aa: CASSYSGQGSTEQYF
clone_size: .; d_call: .; v_call: TRBV4-1; j_call: TRBJ1-5; cdr3_nt: TGCGCCAGCAGCCAAGATCTAGGGGCGCCATATAGCAATCAGCCCCAGCATTTT; cdr3_aa: CASSQDLGAPYSNQPQHF
clone_size: .; d_call: .; v_call: TRBV5-1; j_call: TRBJ2-1; cdr3_nt: TGCGCCAGCAGCTTGACAGGGCTCTACAATGAGCAGTTCTTC; cdr3_aa: CASSLTGLYNEQFF
clone_size: .; d_call: TRBD1; v_call: TRBV5-1; j_call: TRBJ2-7; cdr3_nt: TGCACCAGCAGCTTGTGGCCCAACGACAGGGTGGGTTACGAGCAGTACTTC; cdr3_aa: CTSSLWPNDRVGYEQYF
clone_size: .; d_call: .; v_call: TRBV28; j_call: TRBJ1-5; cdr3_nt: TGTGCCAGCAGAGAGGAGAGGTTTAGCAATCAGCCCCAGCATTTT; cdr3_aa: CASREERFSNQPQHF
clone_size: .; d_call: TRBD2; v_call: TRBV5-1; j_call: TRBJ2-5; cdr3_nt: TGCGCCAGCAACTTAGGGCCAGCGGGGGAAACCCTGGGGGAGACCCAGTACTTC; cdr3_aa: CASNLGPAGETLGETQYF
clone_size: .; d_call: .; v_call: TRBV6-6; j_call: TRBJ1-1; cdr3_nt: TGTGCCAGCAGTTACGCGGCTTATCAGAACACTGAAGCTTTCTTT; cdr3_aa: CASSYAAYQNTEAFF
clone_size: .; d_call: .; v_call: TRBV5-1; j_call: TRBJ1-3; cdr3_nt: TGCGCCAGCAGCTTCGGGGATTCTGGAAACACCATATATTTT; cdr3_aa: CASSFGDSGNTIYF
clone_size: .; d_call: TRBD1; v_call: TRBV5-1; j_call: TRBJ2-1; cdr3_nt: TGCGCCAGCAGCTTCCCACCGGGACAGGGCTACAATGAGCAGTTCTTC; cdr3_aa: CASSFPPGQGYNEQFF
clone_size: once; d_call: TRBD2; v_call: TRBV25-1; j_call: TRBJ2-1; cdr3_nt: TGTGCCAGCAGTGTACCGGGACTAGCGGGAGAAGGTGAGCAGTTCTTC; cdr3_aa: CASSVPGLAGEGEQFF
clone_size: .; d_call: .; v_call: TRBV27; j_call: TRBJ2-1; cdr3_nt: TGTGCCAGCAGCTTCCTAGGACTGGAGAATGAGCAGTTCTTC; cdr3_aa: CASSFLGLENEQFF
clone_size: .; d_call: TRBD1; v_call: TRBV6-4; j_call: TRBJ2-2; cdr3_nt: TGTGCCAGCAGTACCGGGACAGGGAACACCGGGGAGCTGTTTTTT; cdr3_aa: CASSTGTGNTGELFF
clone_size: .; d_call: TRBD1; v_call: TRBV19; j_call: TRBJ2-3; cdr3_nt: TGTGCCAGTGGGACAGGGTATGGAACAGATACGCAGTATTTT; cdr3_aa: CASGTGYGTDTQYF
clone_size: .; d_call: .; v_call: TRBV2; j_call: TRBJ1-2; cdr3_nt: TGTGCCAGCAGTGACGGTCCCTATGGCTACACCTTC; cdr3_aa: CASSDGPYGYTF
clone_size: .; d_call: .; v_call: TRBV27; j_call: TRBJ2-5; cdr3_nt: TGTGCCAGCAAACCATCCCCTAGGGAGACCCAGTACTTC; cdr3_aa: CASKPSPRETQYF
clone_size: .; d_call: .; v_call: TRBV4-3; j_call: TRBJ2-3; cdr3_nt: TGCGCCAGCAGCCAAGATAAGATTAGCGTAGATACGCAGTATTTT; cdr3_aa: CASSQDKISVDTQYF
clone_size: .; d_call: .; v_call: TRBV5-5; j_call: TRBJ2-7; cdr3_nt: TGTGCCAGCAGCCGAATACTCTTTCAGGGCTACGAGCAGTACTTC; cdr3_aa: CASSRILFQGYEQYF
clone_size: .; d_call: TRBD2; v_call: TRBV5-1; j_call: TRBJ2-7; cdr3_nt: TGCGCCAGCAGCTCCGGGACTAGCGGGATAGACGAGCAGTACTTC; cdr3_aa: CASSSGTSGIDEQYF